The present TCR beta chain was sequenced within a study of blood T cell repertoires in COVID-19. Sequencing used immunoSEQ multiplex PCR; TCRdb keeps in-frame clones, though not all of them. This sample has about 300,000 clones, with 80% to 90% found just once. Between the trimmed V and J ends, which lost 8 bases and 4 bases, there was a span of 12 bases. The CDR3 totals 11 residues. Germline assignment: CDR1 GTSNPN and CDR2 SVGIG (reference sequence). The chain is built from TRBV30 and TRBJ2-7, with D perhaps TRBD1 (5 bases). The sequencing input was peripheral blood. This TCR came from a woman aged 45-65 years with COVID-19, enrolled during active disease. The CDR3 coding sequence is TGTGCCAGACAGAATCAATACGAGCAGTACTTC. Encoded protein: CARQNQYEQYF. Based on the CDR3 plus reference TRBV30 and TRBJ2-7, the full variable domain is SQTIHQWPATLVQPVGSPLSLECTVEGTSNPNLYWYRQAAGRGLQLLFYSVGIGQISSEVPQNLSASRPQDRQFILSSKKLLLSDSGFYLCARQNQYEQYFGPGTRLTVT.